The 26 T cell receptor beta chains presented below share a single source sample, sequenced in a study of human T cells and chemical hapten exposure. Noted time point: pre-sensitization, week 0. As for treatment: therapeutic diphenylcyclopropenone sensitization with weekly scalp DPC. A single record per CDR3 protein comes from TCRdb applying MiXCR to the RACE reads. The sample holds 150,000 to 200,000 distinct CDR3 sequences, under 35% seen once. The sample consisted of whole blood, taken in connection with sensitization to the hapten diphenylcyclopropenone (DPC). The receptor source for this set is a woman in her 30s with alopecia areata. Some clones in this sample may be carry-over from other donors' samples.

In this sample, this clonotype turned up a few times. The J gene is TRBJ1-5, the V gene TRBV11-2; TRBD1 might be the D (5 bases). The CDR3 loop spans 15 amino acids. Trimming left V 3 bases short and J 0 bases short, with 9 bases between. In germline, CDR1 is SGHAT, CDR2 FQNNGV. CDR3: CASSLVGDSNQPQHF. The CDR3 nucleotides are TGTGCCAGCAGCTTGGTGGGGGATAGCAATCAGCCCCAGCATTTT.

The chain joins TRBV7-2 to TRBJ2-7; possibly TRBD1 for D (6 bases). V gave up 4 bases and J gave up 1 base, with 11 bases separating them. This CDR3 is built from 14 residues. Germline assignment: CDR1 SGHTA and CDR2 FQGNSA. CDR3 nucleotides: TGTGCCAGCAGCTCGAACAGGGAATCCTACGAGCAGTACTTC. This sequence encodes CASSSNRESYEQYF.

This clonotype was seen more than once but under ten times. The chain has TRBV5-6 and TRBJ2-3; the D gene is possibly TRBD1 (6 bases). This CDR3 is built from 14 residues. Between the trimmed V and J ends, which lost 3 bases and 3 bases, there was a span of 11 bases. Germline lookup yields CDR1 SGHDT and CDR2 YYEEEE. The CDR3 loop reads CASSSQGYTDTQYF. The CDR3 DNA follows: TGTGCCAGCAGCTCTCAGGGGTATACAGATACGCAGTATTTT.

As DNA, the CDR3 is TGTGCCATTGAAAATCAAAGCACAGATACGCAGTATTTT. Its protein is CAIENQSTDTQYF. This chain connects TRBV14 to TRBJ2-3; D not resolved. CDR1 and CDR2 (germline): SGHDN, FVKESK. V was shortened by 10 bases and J by 0 bases, with 11 bases between the two germline ends. The CDR3 has 13 residues.

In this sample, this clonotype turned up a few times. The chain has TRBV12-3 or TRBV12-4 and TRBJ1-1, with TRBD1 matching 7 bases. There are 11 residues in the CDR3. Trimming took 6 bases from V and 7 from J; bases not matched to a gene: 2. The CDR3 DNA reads TGTGCCAGCAGCCGACAGGGTGAAGCTTTCTTT. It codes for CASSRQGEAFF.

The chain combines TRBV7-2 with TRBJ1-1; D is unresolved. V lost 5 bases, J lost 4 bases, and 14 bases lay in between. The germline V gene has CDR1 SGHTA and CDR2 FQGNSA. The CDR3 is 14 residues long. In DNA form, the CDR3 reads TGTGCCAGCAGCCTTCGGGAAATGAGCACTGAAGCTTTCTTT. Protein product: CASSLREMSTEAFF.

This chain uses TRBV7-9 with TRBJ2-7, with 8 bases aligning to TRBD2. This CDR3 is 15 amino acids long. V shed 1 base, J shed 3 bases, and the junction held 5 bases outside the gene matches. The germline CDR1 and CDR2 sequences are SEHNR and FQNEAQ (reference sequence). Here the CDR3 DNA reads TGTGCCAGCAGCTTAGAACGGGGGGGATTCTACGAGCAGTACTTC. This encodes CASSLERGGFYEQYF.

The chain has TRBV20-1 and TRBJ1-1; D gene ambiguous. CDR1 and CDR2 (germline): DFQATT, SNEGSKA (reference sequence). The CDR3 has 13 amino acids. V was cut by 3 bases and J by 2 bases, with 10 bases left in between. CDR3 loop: CSARDLLNTEAFF. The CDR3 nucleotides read TGCAGTGCTAGGGACCTACTAAACACTGAAGCTTTCTTT.

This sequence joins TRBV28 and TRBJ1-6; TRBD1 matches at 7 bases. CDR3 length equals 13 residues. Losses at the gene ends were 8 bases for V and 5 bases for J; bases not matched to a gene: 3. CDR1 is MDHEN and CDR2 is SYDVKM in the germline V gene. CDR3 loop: CASRDRNNSPLHF. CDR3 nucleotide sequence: TGTGCCAGCCGGGACAGAAATAATTCACCCCTCCACTTT. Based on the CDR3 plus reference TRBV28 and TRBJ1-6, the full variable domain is DVKVTQSSRYLVKRTGEKVFLECVQDMDHENMFWYRQDPGLGLRLIYFSYDVKMKEKGDIPEGYSVSREKKERFSLILESASTNQTSMYLCASRDRNNSPLHFGNGTRLTVT.

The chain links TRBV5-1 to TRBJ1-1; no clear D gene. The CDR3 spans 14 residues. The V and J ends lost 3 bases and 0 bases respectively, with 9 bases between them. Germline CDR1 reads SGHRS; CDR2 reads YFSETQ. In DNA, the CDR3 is TGCGCCAGCAGCTGGGATGTGGTGAACACTGAAGCTTTCTTT. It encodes CASSWDVVNTEAFF.

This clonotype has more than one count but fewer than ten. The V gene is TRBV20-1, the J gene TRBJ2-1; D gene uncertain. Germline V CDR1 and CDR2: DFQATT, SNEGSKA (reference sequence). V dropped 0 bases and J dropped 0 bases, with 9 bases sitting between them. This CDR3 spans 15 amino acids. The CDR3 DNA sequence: TGCAGTGCTAGAGATTTAGGCGGCTCCTACAATGAGCAGTTCTTC. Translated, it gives CSARDLGGSYNEQFF.

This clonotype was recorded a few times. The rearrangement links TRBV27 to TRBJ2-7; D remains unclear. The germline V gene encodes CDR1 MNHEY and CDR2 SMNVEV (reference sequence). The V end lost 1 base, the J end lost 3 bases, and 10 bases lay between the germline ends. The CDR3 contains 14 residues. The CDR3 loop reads CASSLYAGSYEQYF. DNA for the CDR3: TGTGCCAGCAGTTTATACGCAGGAAGCTACGAGCAGTACTTC.

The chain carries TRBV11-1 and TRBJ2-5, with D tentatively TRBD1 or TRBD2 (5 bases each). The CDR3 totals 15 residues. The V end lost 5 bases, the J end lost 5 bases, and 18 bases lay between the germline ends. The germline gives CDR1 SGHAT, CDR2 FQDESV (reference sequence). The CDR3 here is CASSRKSGRSETQYF. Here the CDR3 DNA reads TGTGCCAGCAGCAGGAAGTCGGGACGGTCGGAGACCCAGTACTTC.

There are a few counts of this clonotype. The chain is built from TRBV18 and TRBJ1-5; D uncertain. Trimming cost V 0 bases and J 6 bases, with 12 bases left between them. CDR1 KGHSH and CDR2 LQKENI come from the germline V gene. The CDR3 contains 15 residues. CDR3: CASSPPEGMGQPQHF. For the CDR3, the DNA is TGTGCCAGCTCACCACCAGAGGGAATGGGTCAGCCCCAGCATTTT.

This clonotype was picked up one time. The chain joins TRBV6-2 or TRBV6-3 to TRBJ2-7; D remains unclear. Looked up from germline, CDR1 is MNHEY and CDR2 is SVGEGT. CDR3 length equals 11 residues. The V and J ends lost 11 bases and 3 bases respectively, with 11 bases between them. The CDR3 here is CASKGNYEQYF. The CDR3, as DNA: TGTGCCTCCAAAGGCAACTACGAGCAGTACTTC.

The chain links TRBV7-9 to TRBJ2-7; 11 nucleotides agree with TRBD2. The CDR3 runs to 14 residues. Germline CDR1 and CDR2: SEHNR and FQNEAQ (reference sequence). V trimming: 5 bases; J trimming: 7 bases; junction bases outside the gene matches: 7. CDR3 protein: CASSRTSGGVEQYF. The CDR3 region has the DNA TGTGCCAGCAGCCGAACTAGCGGGGGAGTGGAGCAGTACTTC.

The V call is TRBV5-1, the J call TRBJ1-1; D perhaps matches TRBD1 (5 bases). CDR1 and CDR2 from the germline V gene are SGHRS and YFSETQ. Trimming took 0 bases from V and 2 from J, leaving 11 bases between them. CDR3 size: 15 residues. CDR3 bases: TGCGCCAGCAGCTTGGTCACAGGAGCAAACACTGAAGCTTTCTTT. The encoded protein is CASSLVTGANTEAFF.

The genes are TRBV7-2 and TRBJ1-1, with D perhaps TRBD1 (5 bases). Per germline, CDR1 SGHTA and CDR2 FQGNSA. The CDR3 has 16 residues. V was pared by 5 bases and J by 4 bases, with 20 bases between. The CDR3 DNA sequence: TGTGCCAGCAGCCACCAGAGGCCCAGGGCAGGCACTGAAGCTTTCTTT. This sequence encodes CASSHQRPRAGTEAFF.

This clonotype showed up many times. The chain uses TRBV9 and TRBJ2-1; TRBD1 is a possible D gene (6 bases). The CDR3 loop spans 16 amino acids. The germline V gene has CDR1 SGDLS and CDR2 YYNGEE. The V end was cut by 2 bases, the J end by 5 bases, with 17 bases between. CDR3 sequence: CASSVGTLGPHNEQFF. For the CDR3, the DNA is TGTGCCAGCAGCGTTGGGACATTGGGGCCCCACAATGAGCAGTTCTTC.

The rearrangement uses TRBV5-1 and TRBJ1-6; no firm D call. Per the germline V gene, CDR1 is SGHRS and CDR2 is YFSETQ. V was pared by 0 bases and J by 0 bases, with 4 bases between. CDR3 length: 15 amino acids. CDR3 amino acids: CASSLESSYNSPLHF. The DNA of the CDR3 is TGCGCCAGCAGCTTGGAGAGCTCCTATAATTCACCCCTCCACTTT.

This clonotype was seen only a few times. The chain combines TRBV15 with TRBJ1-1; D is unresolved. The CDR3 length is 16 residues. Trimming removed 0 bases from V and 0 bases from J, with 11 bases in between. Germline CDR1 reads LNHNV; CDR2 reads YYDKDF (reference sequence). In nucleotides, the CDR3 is TGTGCCACCAGCAGAGATGGAAGAAGAATGAACACTGAAGCTTTCTTT. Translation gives CATSRDGRRMNTEAFF.

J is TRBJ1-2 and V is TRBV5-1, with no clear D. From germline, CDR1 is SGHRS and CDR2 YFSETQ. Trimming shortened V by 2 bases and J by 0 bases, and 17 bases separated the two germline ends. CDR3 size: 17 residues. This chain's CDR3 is CASSLGQETIANYGYTF. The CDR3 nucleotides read TGCGCCAGCAGCTTAGGCCAAGAAACAATAGCTAACTATGGCTACACCTTC. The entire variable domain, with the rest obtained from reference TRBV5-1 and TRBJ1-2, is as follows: KAGVTQTPRYLIKTRGQQVTLSCSPISGHRSVSWYQQTPGQGLQFLFEYFSETQRNKGNFPGRFSGRQFSNSRSEMNVSTLELGDSALYLCASSLGQETIANYGYTFGSGTRLTVV.

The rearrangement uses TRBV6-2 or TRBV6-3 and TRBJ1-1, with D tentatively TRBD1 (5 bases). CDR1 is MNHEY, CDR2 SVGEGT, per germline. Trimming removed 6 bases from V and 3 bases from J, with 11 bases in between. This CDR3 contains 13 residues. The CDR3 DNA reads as TGTGCCAGCAGAAGTGTAGGGGACACTGAAGCTTTCTTT. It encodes CASRSVGDTEAFF.

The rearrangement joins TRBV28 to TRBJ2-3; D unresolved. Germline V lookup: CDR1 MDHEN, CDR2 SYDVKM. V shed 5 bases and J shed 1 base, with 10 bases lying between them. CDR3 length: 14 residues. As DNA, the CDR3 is TGTGCCAGCAGTCCGGCTACCGGCACAGATACGCAGTATTTT. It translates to CASSPATGTDTQYF.

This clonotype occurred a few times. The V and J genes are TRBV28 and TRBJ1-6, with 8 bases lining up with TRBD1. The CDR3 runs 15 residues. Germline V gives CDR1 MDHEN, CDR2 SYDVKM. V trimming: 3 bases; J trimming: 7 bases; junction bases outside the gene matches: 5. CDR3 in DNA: TGTGCCAGCAGTTTCCCAGGGGGCGCAAATTCACCCCTCCACTTT. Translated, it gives CASSFPGGANSPLHF.

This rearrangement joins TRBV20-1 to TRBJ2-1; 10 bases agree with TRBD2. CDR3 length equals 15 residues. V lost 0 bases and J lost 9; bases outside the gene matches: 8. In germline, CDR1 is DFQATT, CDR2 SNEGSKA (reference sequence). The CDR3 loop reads CSARDPAGGPREQFF. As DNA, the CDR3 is TGCAGTGCTAGAGACCCAGCGGGAGGGCCGCGTGAGCAGTTCTTC.